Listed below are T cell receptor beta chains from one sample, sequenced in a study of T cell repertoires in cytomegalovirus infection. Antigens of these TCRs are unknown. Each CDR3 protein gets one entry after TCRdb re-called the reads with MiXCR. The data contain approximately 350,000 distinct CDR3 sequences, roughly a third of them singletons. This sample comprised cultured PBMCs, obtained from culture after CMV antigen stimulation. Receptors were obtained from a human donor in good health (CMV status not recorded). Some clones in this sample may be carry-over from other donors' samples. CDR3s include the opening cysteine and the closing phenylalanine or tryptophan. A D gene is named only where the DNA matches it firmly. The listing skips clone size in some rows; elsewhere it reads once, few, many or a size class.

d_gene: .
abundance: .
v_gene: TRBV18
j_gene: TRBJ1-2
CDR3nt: TGTGCCAGCTCACCCTCGACAGGAAACTACTATGGCTACACCTTC
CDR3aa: CASSPSTGNYYGYTF

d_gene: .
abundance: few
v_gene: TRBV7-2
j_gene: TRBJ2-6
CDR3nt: TGTGCCAGCAGCCAACAGGTGTCGGGGGCCAACGTCCTGACTTTC
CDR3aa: CASSQQVSGANVLTF

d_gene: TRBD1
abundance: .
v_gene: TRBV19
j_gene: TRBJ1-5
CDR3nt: TGTGCCAGTAGTATGGGGGTTAAGGGGGCAGGTCAGCCCCAGCATTTT
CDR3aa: CASSMGVKGAGQPQHF

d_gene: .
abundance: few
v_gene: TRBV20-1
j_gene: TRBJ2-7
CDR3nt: TGCAGTGCCAGCCCCCCTGGACGGGGCCCGGAGCAGTACTTC
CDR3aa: CSASPPGRGPEQYF

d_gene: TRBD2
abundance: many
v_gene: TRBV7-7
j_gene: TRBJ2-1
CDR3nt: TGTGCCAGCAGCTTAGGTCTAGCGGGAACTTACAATGAGCAGTTCTTC
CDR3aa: CASSLGLAGTYNEQFF

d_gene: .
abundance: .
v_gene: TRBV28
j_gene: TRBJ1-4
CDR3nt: TGTGCCAGCAGTAGTGAAAAACTGTTTTTT
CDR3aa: CASSSEKLFF

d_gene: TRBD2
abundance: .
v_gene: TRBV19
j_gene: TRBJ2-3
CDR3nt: TGTGCCACCTCAATAGCGGGATCGGGCACAGATACGCAGTATTTT
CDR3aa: CATSIAGSGTDTQYF

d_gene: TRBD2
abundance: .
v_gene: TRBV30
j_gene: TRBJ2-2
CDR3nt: TGTGCCTGGACTAGCGGGAGACCCGGGGAGCTGTTTTTT
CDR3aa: CAWTSGRPGELFF

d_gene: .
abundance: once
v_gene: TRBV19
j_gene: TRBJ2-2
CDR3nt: TGTGCCAGATGTTGGGAGCTGTTTTTT
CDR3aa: CARCWELFF

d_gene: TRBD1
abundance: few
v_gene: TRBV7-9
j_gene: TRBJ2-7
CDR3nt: TGTGCCAGCAGCGACCCGCGACAGGGGGACTACGAGCAGTACTTC
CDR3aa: CASSDPRQGDYEQYF

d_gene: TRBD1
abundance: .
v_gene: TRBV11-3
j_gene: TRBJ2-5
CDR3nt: TGTGCCAGCAGCTTCGGACAGGGGAGGGAAGAGACCCAGTACTTC
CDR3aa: CASSFGQGREETQYF

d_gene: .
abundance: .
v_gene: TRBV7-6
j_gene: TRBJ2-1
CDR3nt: TGTGCCAGCAGCGACGGGATCTACAATGAGCAGTTCTTC
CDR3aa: CASSDGIYNEQFF

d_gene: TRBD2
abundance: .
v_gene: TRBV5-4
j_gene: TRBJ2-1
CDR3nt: TGTGCCAGCAGCTTGGGAGGGACTAGCGTCTACAATGAGCAGTTCTTC
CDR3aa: CASSLGGTSVYNEQFF

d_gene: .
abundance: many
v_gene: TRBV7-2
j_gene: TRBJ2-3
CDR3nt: TGTGCCAGCAGCCCGAGCGGCACAGATACGCAGTATTTT
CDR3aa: CASSPSGTDTQYF

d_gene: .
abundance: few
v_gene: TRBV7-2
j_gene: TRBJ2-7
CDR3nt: TGTGCCTCTACCCCGGGAACCTACGAGCAGTACTTC
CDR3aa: CASTPGTYEQYF